This record concerns one TCR beta chain sequence. The antigen is unknown. V was clipped by 6 bases and J by 1 base; unmatched bases: 9. From germline, CDR1 is SNHLY and CDR2 FYNNEI. This CDR3 is built from 17 residues. Authors' methods: TCRs per sample had a median of roughly 93,000 and ranged from 23,224 to 690,600. TCRdb reprocessed the RACE reads with MiXCR, giving one entry per CDR3 protein. The authors' filters were not applied to this entry. The repertoire has about 160,000 distinct CDR3 sequences, 28% of them found once; the top ten carry about 2.1%. Regarding time point: patch test 3, about 24 weeks after DPC sensitization. Sample treatment: therapeutic diphenylcyclopropenone sensitization with weekly scalp DPC. Those who donated were patients with alopecia, 18 to 70 years of age, and suitable for DPC. The sample comes from a study of human T cells and chemical hapten exposure. Study-wide results and caveats: Positively correlated with patch test score were the counts of PT1 expanded TCRs. Among expanded TCRs, significantly more large CDR3 similarity clusters formed than among controls.

The gene calls are TRBV2 and TRBJ2-5, with 12 bases fitting TRBD2. The clonotype originates from a woman between 18 and 29 years old with alopecia areata. Some clones in this sample may be carry-over from other donors' samples. Sequenced here: whole blood, sampled in connection with sensitization to the hapten diphenylcyclopropenone (DPC). DNA of the CDR3: TGTGCCAGCAGCTACGGACTAGCGGGGCCCATCCAAGAGACCCAGTACTTC. Protein sequence: CASSYGLAGPIQETQYF.